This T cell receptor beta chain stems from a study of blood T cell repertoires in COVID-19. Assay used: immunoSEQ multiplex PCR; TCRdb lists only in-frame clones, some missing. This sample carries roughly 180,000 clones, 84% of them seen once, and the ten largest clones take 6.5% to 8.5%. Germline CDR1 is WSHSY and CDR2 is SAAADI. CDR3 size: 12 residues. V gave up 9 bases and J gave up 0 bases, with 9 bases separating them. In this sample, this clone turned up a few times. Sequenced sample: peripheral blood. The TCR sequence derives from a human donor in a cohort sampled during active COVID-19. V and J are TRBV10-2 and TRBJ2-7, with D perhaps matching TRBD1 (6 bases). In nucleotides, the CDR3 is TGCGCCAGTGGACAGAGCTCCTACGAGCAGTACTTC. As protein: CASGQSSYEQYF.